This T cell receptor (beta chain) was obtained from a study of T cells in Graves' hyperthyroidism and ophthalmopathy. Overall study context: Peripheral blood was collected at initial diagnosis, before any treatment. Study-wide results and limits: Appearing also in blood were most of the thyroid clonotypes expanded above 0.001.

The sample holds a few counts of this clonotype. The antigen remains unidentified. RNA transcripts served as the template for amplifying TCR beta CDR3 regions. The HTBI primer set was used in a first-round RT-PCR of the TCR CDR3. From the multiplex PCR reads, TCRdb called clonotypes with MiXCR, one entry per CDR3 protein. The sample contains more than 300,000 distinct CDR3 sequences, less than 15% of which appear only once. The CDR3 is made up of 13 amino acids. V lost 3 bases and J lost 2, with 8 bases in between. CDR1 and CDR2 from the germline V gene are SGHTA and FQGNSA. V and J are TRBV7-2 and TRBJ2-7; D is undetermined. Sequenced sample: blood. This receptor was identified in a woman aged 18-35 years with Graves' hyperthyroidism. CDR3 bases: TGTGCCAGCAGCTTTGGTATTACCTACGAGCAGTACTTC. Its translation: CASSFGITYEQYF.